This T cell receptor beta chain was retrieved from a study of T cells in Graves' hyperthyroidism and ophthalmopathy. Germline CDR1 reads LGHDT; CDR2 reads YNNKEL (reference sequence). The CDR3 loop spans 14 amino acids. The ends lost 6 bases at V and 0 bases at J; junction bases unmatched: 2. This clonotype showed up many times. TCR beta CDR3 region amplification was performed from RNA transcripts. During a first-round RT-PCR of the TCR CDR3, the HTBI primer set was used. MiXCR was run by TCRdb on the multiplex PCR reads, yielding one entry per CDR3 protein. Of 370,000 or so distinct CDR3 sequences in the sample, around 14% were seen once.

The rearrangement links TRBV3-1 to TRBJ1-3; 7 bases align to TRBD1. The receptor was derived from a young woman with Graves' hyperthyroidism that later progressed to Graves' ophthalmopathy. The sample taken for sequencing was blood. In DNA, the CDR3 is TGTGCCAGCAGACAGGGGAGCTCTGGAAACACCATATATTTT. Its translation is CASRQGSSGNTIYF.